This TCR beta chain was recorded in a study of cytomegalovirus exposure and HLA in healthy donors. Study-level points and caveats: A later analysis, which compared TCR beta chains of equal frequency, found the HLA-associated ones more clonally expanded.

Primers included in the PCR were 60 Vbeta and 13 Jbeta primers. Sequencing was performed with immunoSEQ multiplex PCR; in TCRdb, only in-frame clones are kept and a portion is missing. The sample comprises some 90,000 clones, around 81% of which are singletons, and 4.2% rests with the top ten. Germline V gene data show CDR1 as SGHTA and CDR2 as FQGTGA. This CDR3 spans 12 amino acids. V lost 4 bases, J lost 4 bases, and 6 bases lay in between. For this clone: Its matching antigen is unknown.

The TCR was taken from a woman aged 70-85 years in good health and CMV-seropositive. Material for sequencing was PBMCs. This chain links TRBV7-3 with TRBJ2-3; D gene unclear. CDR3 residues: CASSSRPDTQYF. The CDR3 DNA reads TGTGCCAGCAGCTCCCGTCCAGATACGCAGTATTTT.